The 20 T cell receptor beta chains below were found in one sample sequenced in a study of blood T cell repertoires in COVID-19 (dated by TCRdb to the early 2020s). Receptor libraries were prepared by the immunoSEQ multiplex PCR assay. TCRdb took over this immuneACCESS table, retaining in-frame rearrangements with V and J assigned. Such tables are incomplete; in checked studies, under half of the missing clones stem from an unresolved V gene, and the remainder is unexplained. This sample gives 200,000 to 250,000 clones in total; approximately 90% of them show up just once. The ten largest clones add up to less than 3.5% of the sample. The specimen was peripheral blood. The receptors here all came from a man aged 25 to 40 with COVID-19, enrolled during active disease.

The chain joins TRBV5-1 to TRBJ2-3; 10 bases line up with TRBD2. This CDR3 is 16 amino acids long. Losses at the gene ends were 1 base for V and 4 bases for J; bases not matched to a gene: 6. Germline CDR1 SGHRS, CDR2 YFSETQ. CDR3 in DNA: TGCGCCAGCAGCTTGATAGTAAGCGGGGGGGCAGATACGCAGTATTTT. Translated: CASSLIVSGGADTQYF.

The chain is built from TRBV5-5 and TRBJ1-2; D might be TRBD1 (6 bases). The CDR3 is 14 residues long. V shed 1 base and J shed 4 bases, with 11 bases lying between them. Germline CDR1 and CDR2: SGHKS and YYEKEE (reference sequence). CDR3 amino acids: CASSLWGQGYGYTF. The CDR3 bases are TGTGCCAGCAGCTTGTGGGGGCAGGGCTATGGCTACACCTTC.

V and J are TRBV7-9 and TRBJ1-6, with 10 bases aligning to TRBD1. Germline V gene sequence: CDR1 SEHNR, CDR2 FQNEAQ (reference sequence). J lost 6 bases, V lost 0 bases, and 2 bases had no gene match. The CDR3 consists of 16 residues. The CDR3 region has the DNA TGTGCCAGCAGCTTAGCTGGGACAGGGGCTAATTCACCCCTCCACTTT. Amino acid sequence: CASSLAGTGANSPLHF.

The chain joins TRBV9 to TRBJ2-3; 11 bases fit TRBD2. V shed 4 bases and J 5 bases; nucleotides not matched to a gene: 12. The germline CDR1 and CDR2 sequences are SGDLS and YYNGEE. The CDR3 sequence is 17 residues long. CDR3 in amino acids: CASSFATTSGAVDTQYF. The CDR3, as DNA: TGTGCCAGCAGCTTCGCGACGACTAGCGGGGCAGTAGATACGCAGTATTTT. Combining the CDR3 with reference TRBV9 and TRBJ2-3 gives the whole variable domain DSGVTQTPKHLITATGQRVTLRCSPRSGDLSVYWYQQSLDQGLQFLIQYYNGEERAKGNILERFSAQQFPDLHSELNLSSLELGDSALYFCASSFATTSGAVDTQYFGPGTRLTVL.

The chain joins TRBV5-1 to TRBJ1-2; D may be TRBD1 (6 bases). This CDR3 spans 16 amino acids. Germline CDR1 reads SGHRS; CDR2 reads YFSETQ. With 0 bases removed from V and 4 bases from J, the gap between germline ends came to 16 bases. The CDR3 nucleotides read TGCGCCAGCAGCTTGGTAACCCAGGGGCGAAGCTATGGCTACACCTTC. This codes for CASSLVTQGRSYGYTF.

This chain uses TRBV4-3 with TRBJ1-2; D is possibly TRBD1 (6 bases). The CDR3 spans 14 residues. Per the germline V gene, CDR1 is LGHNA and CDR2 is YSLEER. Trimming took 2 bases from V and 5 from J, leaving 12 bases between them. DNA of the CDR3: TGCGCCAGCAGCCAATACCAGACAGGTTATGGCTACACCTTC. Amino acid sequence: CASSQYQTGYGYTF.

This sequence joins TRBV5-6 and TRBJ1-5, with 11 nucleotides matching TRBD1. The CDR3 is made up of 16 amino acids. Unmatched junction bases numbered 4, after V lost 0 bases and J lost 5 bases. Germline CDR1 is SGHDT and CDR2 is YYEEEE. CDR3 coding DNA: TGTGCCAGCAGCTTGGCAAGGGACAGGGGGTATCAGCCCCAGCATTTT. This codes for CASSLARDRGYQPQHF. Combining the CDR3 with reference TRBV5-6 and TRBJ1-5 gives the whole variable domain DAGVTQSPTHLIKTRGQQVTLRCSPKSGHDTVSWYQQALGQGPQFIFQYYEEEERQRGNFPDRFSGHQFPNYSSELNVNALLLGDSALYLCASSLARDRGYQPQHFGDGTRLSIL.

This chain links TRBV25-1 with TRBJ2-1; possibly TRBD1 for D (5 bases). This CDR3 comprises 14 residues. Germline assignment: CDR1 MGHDK and CDR2 SYGVNS. Trimming left V 2 bases short and J 0 bases short, with 5 bases between. The CDR3 DNA reads TGTGCCAGCAGTGAACAGGGCTCCTACAATGAGCAGTTCTTC. This encodes CASSEQGSYNEQFF.

V gene TRBV25-1 combines with J gene TRBJ1-2; 11 bases are shared with TRBD1. CDR1 is MGHDK, CDR2 SYGVNS, per germline. V was clipped by 1 base and J by 3 bases; unmatched bases: 1. The length of the CDR3 is 15 residues. The CDR3 bases are TGTGCCAGCAGTGAATCGGGACAGGGGGACTATGGCTACACCTTC. Translated: CASSESGQGDYGYTF.

J is TRBJ1-2 and V is TRBV6-5, with 8 bases aligning to TRBD1. Germline loops: CDR1 MNHEY, CDR2 SVGAGI. The CDR3 consists of 14 residues. With 6 bases clipped from V and 7 bases from J, the junction kept 10 bases outside the gene matches. The CDR3 DNA sequence: TGTGCCAGCAGGCCCTCGGACAGGGTGGGTGGCTACACCTTC. It codes for CASRPSDRVGGYTF.

The chain employs TRBV18 and TRBJ2-7, with D maybe TRBD1 (6 bases). Germline-derived CDR1 and CDR2 are KGHSH and LQKENI. The V gene lost 4 bases and the J gene lost 0 bases, with 7 bases spanning the gap. CDR3 size: 13 residues. CDR3 nucleotides: TGTGCCAGCTCACTCAGGGGCTCCTACGAGCAGTACTTC. Translating gives CASSLRGSYEQYF. The whole variable domain, filled in from reference TRBV18 and TRBJ2-7, reads NAGVMQNPRHLVRRRGQEARLRCSPMKGHSHVYWYRQLPEEGLKFMVYLQKENIIDESGMPKERFSAEFPKEGPSILRIQQVVRGDSAAYFCASSLRGSYEQYFGPGTRLTVT.

V usage is TRBV7-8 and J usage is TRBJ2-1; D is unresolved. This CDR3 contains 14 residues. Trimming shortened V by 1 base and J by 0 bases, and 4 bases separated the two germline ends. The V gene's germline CDR1 is SGHVS and CDR2 FQNEAQ. CDR3 in amino acids: CASSLGSSYNEQFF. The CDR3 DNA sequence: TGTGCCAGCAGCTTAGGGAGCTCCTACAATGAGCAGTTCTTC.

The rearrangement uses TRBV4-1 and TRBJ2-1; 7 bases are a match to TRBD2. This CDR3 spans 15 amino acids. The germline CDR1 and CDR2 sequences are MGHRA and YSYEKL. Trimming removed 1 base from V and 6 bases from J; junction bases left unmatched: 6. DNA of the CDR3: TGCGCCAGCAGCCAAGTCCCGGGACTAATCAATGAGCAGTTCTTC. Protein product: CASSQVPGLINEQFF.

The CDR3 sequence: CASSTGTRTGELFF. CDR3 nucleotide sequence: TGTGCCAGCAGCACCGGGACTAGGACCGGGGAGCTGTTTTTT. The chain uses TRBV7-3 and TRBJ2-2, with TRBD2 matching over 8 bases. Germline V lookup: CDR1 SGHTA, CDR2 FQGTGA. V trimming: 5 bases; J trimming: 5 bases; junction bases outside the gene matches: 4. The CDR3 sequence is 14 residues long.

This chain connects TRBV9 to TRBJ2-1; 8 positions match TRBD2. Looked up from germline, CDR1 is SGDLS and CDR2 is YYNGEE. The CDR3 is 16 amino acids. V lost 0 bases, J lost 10 bases, and 12 bases stayed unmatched. CDR3 region: CASSVAPPAGDQEQFF. Here the CDR3 DNA reads TGTGCCAGCAGCGTAGCACCCCCAGCGGGAGATCAGGAGCAGTTCTTC.

This clone is a singleton in its sample. J is TRBJ1-3 and V is TRBV6-1, with a weak D call TRBD1 (5 bases). The germline V and J ends were trimmed by 3 bases and 0 bases, with 9 bases remaining between them. Germline V gene sequence: CDR1 MNHNS, CDR2 SASEGT. The CDR3 loop spans 15 amino acids. CDR3: CASSDRALSGNTIYF. The CDR3 DNA is TGTGCCAGCAGTGACAGGGCCCTCTCTGGAAACACCATATATTTT.

This chain links TRBV5-4 with TRBJ1-2; the match to TRBD1 covers 8 bases. The CDR3 runs to 14 residues. J lost 8 bases, V lost 2 bases, and 8 bases had no gene match. In germline, CDR1 is SGHNT, CDR2 YYREEE (reference sequence). CDR3 bases: TGTGCCAGCAGCTTACGACAGGGGCGGAGGGGCTACACCTTC. This sequence encodes CASSLRQGRRGYTF.

The gene calls are TRBV5-1 and TRBJ2-1; TRBD1 might be the D (6 bases). The CDR3 runs 14 residues. Trimming took off 5 bases at V and 6 bases at J, with 15 bases between the two ends. The germline gives CDR1 SGHRS, CDR2 YFSETQ. This chain's CDR3 is CASRGTPDSNEQFF. CDR3 bases: TGCGCCAGCAGAGGGACACCGGACAGCAATGAGCAGTTCTTC.

The CDR3 bases are TGTGCCAGCAGCTTAGCTCATTCAGGGTATGAGCAGTTCTTC. Its translation: CASSLAHSGYEQFF. V gene TRBV7-2 combines with J gene TRBJ2-1, with D maybe TRBD1 (5 bases). The germline V gene has CDR1 SGHTA and CDR2 FQGNSA. V was cut by 0 bases and J by 8 bases, with 11 bases left in between. The CDR3 has 14 amino acids.

This sequence joins TRBV6-5 and TRBJ1-5; D is perhaps TRBD1 (6 bases). The CDR3 covers 13 residues. Trimming removed 4 bases at V and 4 bases at J, with 8 bases between. The germline V gene encodes CDR1 MNHEY and CDR2 SVGAGI. The CDR3 region is CASSWTANQPQHF. The CDR3 nucleotides are TGTGCCAGCAGTTGGACAGCTAATCAGCCCCAGCATTTT.